This passage covers 19 T cell receptor beta chains from one sample sequenced in a study of cytomegalovirus exposure and HLA in healthy donors. Use of 60 Vbeta and 13 Jbeta primers characterized the PCR. The protocol was immunoSEQ multiplex PCR, while the TCRdb copy is restricted to in-frame clones and leaves out a portion. The table has approximately 250,000 clones, around 80% seen once. Source material: PBMCs. All receptors derive from a boy between 10 and 17 years old in good health and CMV-seronegative.

The gene calls are TRBV14 and TRBJ2-6, with TRBD1 matching over 8 bases. The CDR3 has 20 residues. V lost 4 bases, J lost 0 bases, and 14 bases stayed unmatched. CDR1 SGHDN and CDR2 FVKESK come from the germline V gene. The chain's CDR3 is CASSPLREGQGNSGANVLTF. The DNA for the CDR3 is TGTGCCAGCAGCCCACTCCGGGAAGGACAGGGAAACTCTGGGGCCAACGTCCTGACTTTC. Based on the CDR3 plus reference TRBV14 and TRBJ2-6, the full variable domain is EAGVTQFPSHSVIEKGQTVTLRCDPISGHDNLYWYRRVMGKEIKFLLHFVKESKQDESGMPNNRFLAERTGGTYSTLKVQPAELEDSGVYFCASSPLREGQGNSGANVLTFGAGSRLTVL.

The gene calls are TRBV6-5 and TRBJ1-6; 7 bases fit TRBD1. Germline CDR1 and CDR2: MNHEY and SVGAGI. The CDR3 runs to 14 residues. J lost 8 bases, V lost 4 bases, and 5 bases had no gene match. In DNA, the CDR3 is TGTGCCAGCAGTTTACGACAGGGCGATTCACCCCTCCACTTT. Translated, it gives CASSLRQGDSPLHF.

This chain joins TRBV5-1 and TRBJ2-5; 12 bases map to TRBD2. This CDR3 has 17 residues. CDR1 is SGHRS, CDR2 YFSETQ, per germline. V was clipped by 0 bases and J by 4 bases; unmatched bases: 7. The CDR3, as DNA: TGCGCCAGCAGCTTGGGACTAGCGGGGGCCAAGGGAGAGACCCAGTACTTC. Protein sequence: CASSLGLAGAKGETQYF. Filled out from reference TRBV5-1 and TRBJ2-5, the complete variable domain reads KAGVTQTPRYLIKTRGQQVTLSCSPISGHRSVSWYQQTPGQGLQFLFEYFSETQRNKGNFPGRFSGRQFSNSRSEMNVSTLELGDSALYLCASSLGLAGAKGETQYFGPGTRLLVL.

This clone has more than one count but fewer than ten. The rearrangement joins TRBV10-3 to TRBJ1-1, with 8 bases identical to TRBD1. This CDR3 has 15 amino acids. The V gene's germline CDR1 is ENHRY and CDR2 SYGVKD. V lost 8 bases to trimming and J lost 3 bases; unmatched junction nucleotides: 11. CDR3 sequence (DNA): TGTGCCATCGCGGGGACAGGTAGTGGTGACACTGAAGCTTTCTTT. Protein product: CAIAGTGSGDTEAFF.

This clone was seen more than once but under ten times. This rearrangement joins TRBV30 to TRBJ1-6; tentatively, D is TRBD1 (5 bases). The length of the CDR3 is 13 residues. Per germline, CDR1 GTSNPN and CDR2 SVGIG (reference sequence). Between the trimmed V and J ends, which lost 4 bases and 7 bases, there was a span of 11 bases. The CDR3 loop is CAWNQGRNSPLHF. In nucleotides, the CDR3 is TGTGCCTGGAATCAGGGAAGGAATTCACCCCTCCACTTT.

The chain is built from TRBV15 and TRBJ2-5, with 7 bases fitting TRBD2. The V segment lost 0 bases and the J segment 3 bases; nucleotides outside the gene matches: 7. Per the germline V gene, CDR1 is LNHNV and CDR2 is YYDKDF (reference sequence). This CDR3 has 16 amino acids. The CDR3 is CATSRDAGALKETQYF. CDR3 in DNA: TGTGCCACCAGCAGAGATGCGGGAGCCCTAAAAGAGACCCAGTACTTC.

The chain couples TRBV7-6 to TRBJ2-7; 8 bases line up with TRBD2. Per the germline V gene, CDR1 is SGHVS and CDR2 is FNYEAQ. After removal of 1 base from V and 0 bases from J, the junction contained 5 bases not matched to a gene. This CDR3 spans 16 amino acids. CDR3 protein: CASSLGLAGFSYEQYF. The CDR3 bases are TGTGCCAGCAGCTTAGGGCTAGCGGGCTTCTCCTACGAGCAGTACTTC.

The chain uses TRBV9 and TRBJ1-1, with 9 bases aligning to TRBD1. This CDR3 has 14 residues. The junction had 4 bases not matched to a gene; V was cut back by 3 bases and J by 4 bases. CDR1 is SGDLS, CDR2 YYNGEE, per germline. As DNA, the CDR3 is TGTGCCAGCAGCGCCCGGGACAGGGCCACTGAAGCTTTCTTT. Amino acid sequence: CASSARDRATEAFF.

V usage is TRBV7-6 and J usage is TRBJ2-2; D might be TRBD1 (5 bases). The CDR3 has 14 amino acids. The V and J ends lost 5 bases and 5 bases respectively, with 12 bases between them. The germline gives CDR1 SGHVS, CDR2 FNYEAQ. The CDR3 coding sequence is TGTGCCAGCAGCCGAATTAGGGGAACCGGGGAGCTGTTTTTT. The encoded protein is CASSRIRGTGELFF.

The chain employs TRBV7-6 and TRBJ2-5; weak D call: TRBD2 (6 bases). The germline V gene encodes CDR1 SGHVS and CDR2 FNYEAQ. This CDR3 region has 14 residues. The V gene lost 5 bases and the J gene lost 4 bases, with 14 bases spanning the gap. The DNA of the CDR3 is TGTGCCAGCAGCCAGACTAGTTTAGCAGAGACCCAGTACTTC. Protein sequence: CASSQTSLAETQYF.

This chain uses TRBV5-4 with TRBJ2-1, with 7 bases that match TRBD2. Germline V gives CDR1 SGHNT, CDR2 YYREEE (reference sequence). V was clipped by 4 bases and J by 6 bases; unmatched bases: 7. CDR3 length equals 14 residues. This chain's CDR3 is CASSQDLAANEQFF. The DNA of the CDR3 is TGTGCCAGCAGCCAAGACCTAGCGGCCAATGAGCAGTTCTTC.

This chain joins TRBV10-3 and TRBJ2-2; 13 bases agree with TRBD2. Germline values: CDR1 ENHRY, CDR2 SYGVKD. V lost 6 bases, J lost 3 bases, and 4 bases stayed unmatched. The CDR3 sequence is 16 residues long. The CDR3, as DNA: TGTGCCATCAGGACTAGCGGGAGGACCGACACCGGGGAGCTGTTTTTT. It yields the protein CAIRTSGRTDTGELFF.

The chain carries TRBV27 and TRBJ1-4; D may be TRBD1 (5 bases). The V gene lost 1 base and the J gene lost 8 bases, with 14 bases spanning the gap. This CDR3 spans 15 amino acids. Per germline, CDR1 MNHEY and CDR2 SMNVEV (reference sequence). CDR3 nucleotide sequence: TGTGCCAGCAGTTTATGGGCTGGGGCGGGAGAAAAACTGTTTTTT. Its translation: CASSLWAGAGEKLFF.

The V and J genes are TRBV5-1 and TRBJ2-2, with D possibly matching TRBD2 (5 bases). Trimming shortened V by 1 base and J by 0 bases, and 10 bases separated the two germline ends. The CDR3 covers 16 residues. Per the germline V gene, CDR1 is SGHRS and CDR2 is YFSETQ. Here the CDR3 DNA reads TGCGCCAGCAGCTTGTTGCCCGGGACGAACACCGGGGAGCTGTTTTTT. It is translated as CASSLLPGTNTGELFF.

The rearrangement uses TRBV6-1 and TRBJ2-7; 14 bases are shared with TRBD2. The CDR3 extends over 15 amino acids. V was pared by 2 bases and J by 5 bases, with 2 bases of the junction left unmatched. Germline CDR1 reads MNHNS; CDR2 reads SASEGT. CDR3 sequence reads: CASSERLAGGHEQYF. The CDR3 DNA reads TGTGCCAGCAGTGAAAGACTAGCGGGGGGGCACGAGCAGTACTTC.

The rearrangement joins TRBV4-2 to TRBJ2-5, with D maybe TRBD1 (6 bases). The tail of the sequence fits TRBJ2-7 better, so the J call may be wrong. This CDR3 comprises 15 residues. From germline, CDR1 is LGHNA and CDR2 YNFKEQ. The CDR3 loop is CASSQDRDTYYEQYF. DNA for the CDR3: TGTGCCAGCAGCCAGGACCGGGACACGTACTACGAGCAGTACTTC.

Worth noting for this clone: Distinct nucleotide sequences in the sample also encode this CDR3. The chain links TRBV7-3 to TRBJ2-6, with a possible D match to TRBD2 (6 bases). CDR3 length: 16 residues. The germline gives CDR1 SGHTA, CDR2 FQGTGA. V lost 2 bases, J lost 1 base, and 9 bases lay in between. CDR3 amino acids: CASSLLGGSGANVLTF. The DNA of the CDR3 is TGTGCCAGCAGCTTACTTGGGGGGTCTGGGGCCAACGTCCTGACTTTC. Variable domain in full (rest from reference TRBV7-3 and TRBJ2-6): GAGVSQTPSNKVTEKGKYVELRCDPISGHTALYWYRQSLGQGPEFLIYFQGTGAADDSGLPNDRFFAVRPEGSVSTLKIQRTERGDSAVYLCASSLLGGSGANVLTFGAGSRLTVL.

The chain links TRBV19 to TRBJ1-2, with TRBD1 as a possible D gene (5 bases). From germline, CDR1 is LNHDA and CDR2 SQIVND (reference sequence). CDR3 length: 15 amino acids. Trimming stripped 4 bases from V and 4 bases from J, with 16 bases between. The CDR3 DNA sequence: TGTGCCAGTAGTAGGGGCCAGGCAGATTTCTATGGCTACACCTTC. Translating gives CASSRGQADFYGYTF. The variable domain in full, with the rest retrieved from reference TRBV19 and TRBJ1-2, is DGGITQSPKYLFRKEGQNVTLSCEQNLNHDAMYWYRQDPGQGLRLIYYSQIVNDFQKGDIAEGYSVSREKKESFPLTVTSAQKNPTAFYLCASSRGQADFYGYTFGSGTRLTVV.

V is TRBV15 and J is TRBJ2-5, with 10 positions matching TRBD1. Germline trimming cut 1 base from V and 5 bases from J; bases unmatched to any gene: 10. CDR1 is LNHNV, CDR2 YYDKDF, per germline (reference sequence). The CDR3 is 17 amino acids. The CDR3 spells CATSRGDGTGERETQYF. CDR3 coding DNA: TGTGCCACCAGCAGAGGTGATGGGACAGGGGAACGCGAGACCCAGTACTTC. Using reference TRBV15 and TRBJ2-5 for the parts outside the CDR3, the full variable domain is DAMVIQNPRYQVTQFGKPVTLSCSQTLNHNVMYWYQQKSSQAPKLLFHYYDKDFNNEADTPDNFQSRRPNTSFCFLDIRSPGLGDTAMYLCATSRGDGTGERETQYFGPGTRLLVL.